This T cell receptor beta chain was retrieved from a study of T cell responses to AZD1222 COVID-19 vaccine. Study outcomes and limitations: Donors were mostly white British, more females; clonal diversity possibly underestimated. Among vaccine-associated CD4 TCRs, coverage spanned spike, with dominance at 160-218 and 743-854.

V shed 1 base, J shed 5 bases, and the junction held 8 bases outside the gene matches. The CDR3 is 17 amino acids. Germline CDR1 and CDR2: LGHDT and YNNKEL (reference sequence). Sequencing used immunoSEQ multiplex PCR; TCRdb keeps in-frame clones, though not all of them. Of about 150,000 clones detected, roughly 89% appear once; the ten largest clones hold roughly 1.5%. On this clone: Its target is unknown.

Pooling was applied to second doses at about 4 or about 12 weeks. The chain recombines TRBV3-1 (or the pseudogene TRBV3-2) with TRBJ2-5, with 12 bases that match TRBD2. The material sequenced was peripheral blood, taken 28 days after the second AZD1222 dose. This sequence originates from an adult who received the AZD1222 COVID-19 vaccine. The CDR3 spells CASSQGWVTSGRETQYF. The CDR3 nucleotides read TGTGCCAGCAGCCAAGGTTGGGTAACTAGCGGGAGGGAGACCCAGTACTTC.